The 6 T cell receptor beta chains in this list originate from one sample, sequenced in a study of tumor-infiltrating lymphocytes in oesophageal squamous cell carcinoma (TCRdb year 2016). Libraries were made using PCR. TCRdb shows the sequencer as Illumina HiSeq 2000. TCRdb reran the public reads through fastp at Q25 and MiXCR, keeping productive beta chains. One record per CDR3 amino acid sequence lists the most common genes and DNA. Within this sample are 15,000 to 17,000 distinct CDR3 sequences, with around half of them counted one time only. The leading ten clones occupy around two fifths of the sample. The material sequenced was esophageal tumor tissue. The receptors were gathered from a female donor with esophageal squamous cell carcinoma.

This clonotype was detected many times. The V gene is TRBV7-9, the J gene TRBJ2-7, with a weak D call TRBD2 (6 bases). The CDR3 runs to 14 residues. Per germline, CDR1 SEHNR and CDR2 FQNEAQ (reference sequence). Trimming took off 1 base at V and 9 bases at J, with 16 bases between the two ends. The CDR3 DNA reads TGTGCCAGCAGCTTAGGCACCCCGGGAGAATGGCAGTACTTC. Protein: CASSLGTPGEWQYF.

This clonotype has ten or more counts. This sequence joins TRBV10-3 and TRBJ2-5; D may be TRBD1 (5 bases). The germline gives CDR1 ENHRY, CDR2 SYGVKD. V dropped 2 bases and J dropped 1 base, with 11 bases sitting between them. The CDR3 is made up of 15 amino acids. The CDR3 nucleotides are TGTGCCATCAGTGAGACAGGAACTTCCCAAGAGACCCAGTACTTC. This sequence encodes CAISETGTSQETQYF.

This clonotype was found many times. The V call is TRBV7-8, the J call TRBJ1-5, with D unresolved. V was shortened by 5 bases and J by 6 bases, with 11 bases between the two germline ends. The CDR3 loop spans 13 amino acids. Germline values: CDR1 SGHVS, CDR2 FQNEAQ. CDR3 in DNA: TGTGCCAGCAGCCCCAATTCGGTTCAGCCCCAGCATTTT. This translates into CASSPNSVQPQHF.

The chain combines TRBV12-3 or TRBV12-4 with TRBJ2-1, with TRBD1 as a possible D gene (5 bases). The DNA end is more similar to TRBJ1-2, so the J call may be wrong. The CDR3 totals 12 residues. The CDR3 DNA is TGTGCCAGCAGTAGGGACCTTCTTGGCTACACCTTC. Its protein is CASSRDLLGYTF.

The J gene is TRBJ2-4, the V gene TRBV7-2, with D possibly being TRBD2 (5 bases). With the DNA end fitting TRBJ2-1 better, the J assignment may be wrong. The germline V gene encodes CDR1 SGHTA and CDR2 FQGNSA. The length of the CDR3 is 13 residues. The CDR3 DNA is TGTGCCAGCAGCTTAGATGAGCGGTTGGGGCAGTTCTTC. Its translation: CASSLDERLGQFF.

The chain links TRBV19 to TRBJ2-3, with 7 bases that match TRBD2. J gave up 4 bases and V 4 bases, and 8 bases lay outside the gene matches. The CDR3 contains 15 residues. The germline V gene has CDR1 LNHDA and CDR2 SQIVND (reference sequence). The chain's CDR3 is CASSNLAGAADTQYF. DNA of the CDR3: TGTGCCAGTAGTAATCTCGCGGGAGCTGCAGATACGCAGTATTTT.